One and the same sample provided the 20 T cell receptor beta chains below, sequenced in a study of vaccination effects on CD4 cells after COVID-19. TCRdb's table, derived via immunoSEQ multiplex PCR, lists solely in-frame clones and lacks some. The sample has 50,000 to 65,000 clones; 80% to 90% are singletons. These receptors have no known antigen. Peptide-pool stimulation followed by sequencing identified expanded antigen-specific CD4+ clonotypes in the ViraFEST assay. Researchers isolated CD4+ T cells once roughly ten days of culture had elapsed. The material sequenced was CD4+ T cells from PBMCs cultured with HCoV-229E spike peptides, taken before COVID-19 vaccination. The receptors shown here come from a human donor who received a COVID-19 vaccine.

The chain carries TRBV7-8 and TRBJ2-3; D gene unclear. V gave up 5 bases and J gave up 10 bases, with 16 bases separating them. The CDR3 contains 13 residues. Germline-derived CDR1 and CDR2 are SGHVS and FQNEAQ. CDR3 nucleotides: TGTGCCAGCAGCACCGCACAAAGTTTAGCGCAGTATTTT. Translation: CASSTAQSLAQYF.

The chain employs TRBV5-1 and TRBJ1-2, with D possibly TRBD1 on 6 matching bases. Germline CDR1 SGHRS, CDR2 YFSETQ. This CDR3 has 13 amino acids. Deletions cut 4 bases from V and 2 bases from J, with 9 bases between. Here the CDR3 reads CASSRDTNYGYTF. Here the CDR3 DNA reads TGCGCCAGCAGCCGGGACACCAACTATGGCTACACCTTC.

The chain uses TRBV9 and TRBJ1-1, with D tentatively TRBD1 (5 bases). Germline V gene lookup returns CDR1 SGDLS and CDR2 YYNGEE. This CDR3 is built from 18 residues. V was clipped by 0 bases and J by 4 bases, with 22 bases between them. CDR3: CASSVVLGREDYATEAFF. In DNA, the CDR3 is TGTGCCAGCAGCGTAGTATTGGGCAGGGAGGATTATGCCACTGAAGCTTTCTTT.

The gene calls are TRBV5-6 and TRBJ2-4; 9 bases align to TRBD1. Germline CDR1 SGHDT, CDR2 YYEEEE. The CDR3 has 19 amino acids. Trimming cost V 3 bases and J 1 base; bases outside gene matches: 14. CDR3 nucleotides: TGTGCCAGCAGCTCACTACCCGGGACAGGGTTAGGTGCCAAAAACATTCAGTACTTC. Translation gives CASSSLPGTGLGAKNIQYF.

The V call is TRBV29-1, the J call TRBJ2-7, with a weak D call TRBD2 (5 bases). There are 13 residues in the CDR3. Trimming removed 5 bases at V and 6 bases at J, with 17 bases between. The germline V gene encodes CDR1 SQVTM and CDR2 ANQGSEA. CDR3 in amino acids: CSVLDEARGEQYV. In nucleotides, the CDR3 is TGCAGCGTTCTTGACGAGGCCCGGGGCGAGCAGTACGTC.

This sequence joins TRBV4-1 and TRBJ1-2, with D unclear. The CDR3 has 15 residues. Trimming took 3 bases from V and 2 from J, leaving 13 bases between them. In germline, CDR1 is MGHRA, CDR2 YSYEKL. The DNA for the CDR3 is TGCGCCAGCAGCCAGTCTCACCAGTTAAACTATGGCTACACCTTC. It codes for CASSQSHQLNYGYTF.

The chain has TRBV19 and TRBJ2-2; the match to TRBD1 covers 7 bases. CDR3 length equals 17 residues. Trimming cost V 3 bases and J 2 bases; bases outside gene matches: 9. Germline CDR1 is LNHDA and CDR2 is SQIVND (reference sequence). In DNA form, the CDR3 reads TGTGCCAGTAGTATTCGGCCGGGACAGAAAAACACCGGGGAGCTGTTTTTT. Translating it yields CASSIRPGQKNTGELFF.

This chain joins TRBV7-3 and TRBJ2-6; the D gene could be TRBD1 or TRBD2 (5 bases each). CDR1 is SGHTA and CDR2 is FQGTGA in the germline V gene. The V end was cut by 5 bases, the J end by 2 bases, with 13 bases between. CDR3 length equals 16 residues. CDR3 amino acids: CASSRVGTPGANVLTF. In DNA form, the CDR3 reads TGTGCCAGCAGCCGTGTAGGGACCCCTGGGGCCAACGTCCTGACTTTC.

The chain recombines TRBV15 with TRBJ1-1, with D unresolved. Looked up from germline, CDR1 is LNHNV and CDR2 is YYDKDF (reference sequence). V was shortened by 0 bases and J by 1 base, with 6 bases between the two germline ends. The CDR3 extends over 14 amino acids. The CDR3 region is CATSRDLTNTEAFF. Here the CDR3 DNA reads TGTGCCACCAGCAGAGATTTGACGAACACTGAAGCTTTCTTT.

The table lists this clone with a few counts. The V and J genes are TRBV5-1 and TRBJ2-2; 8 bases are shared with TRBD1. The CDR3 extends over 15 amino acids. The junction had 6 bases not matched to a gene; V was cut back by 3 bases and J by 5 bases. Germline assignment: CDR1 SGHRS and CDR2 YFSETQ. DNA for the CDR3: TGCGCCAGCAGCTGGGGGACAGGACTAACCGGGGAGCTGTTTTTT. Translated, it gives CASSWGTGLTGELFF. Full variable domain (rest looked up from reference TRBV5-1 and TRBJ2-2): KAGVTQTPRYLIKTRGQQVTLSCSPISGHRSVSWYQQTPGQGLQFLFEYFSETQRNKGNFPGRFSGRQFSNSRSEMNVSTLELGDSALYLCASSWGTGLTGELFFGEGSRLTVL.

The chain is built from TRBV2 and TRBJ2-3, with D possibly being TRBD2 (5 bases). Germline V CDR1 and CDR2: SNHLY, FYNNEI. The length of the CDR3 is 11 residues. V was trimmed by 7 bases and J by 6 bases, leaving 8 bases between them. The CDR3 protein is CASNRGDTQYF. The CDR3 region has the DNA TGTGCCAGCAACAGAGGGGATACGCAGTATTTT. Full variable domain (outside the CDR3, taken from reference TRBV2 and TRBJ2-3): EPEVTQTPSHQVTQMGQEVILRCVPISNHLYFYWYRQILGQKVEFLVSFYNNEISEKSEIFDDQFSVERPDGSNFTLKIRSTKLEDSAMYFCASNRGDTQYFGPGTRLTVL.

V and J are TRBV6-6 and TRBJ1-2; no firm D call. This CDR3 contains 14 residues. V was pared by 5 bases and J by 7 bases, with 17 bases between. Per the germline V gene, CDR1 is MNHNY and CDR2 is SVGAGI (reference sequence). CDR3: CASSRLEGLSGYTF. The CDR3 coding sequence is TGTGCCAGCAGTCGGCTGGAGGGATTGAGTGGCTACACCTTC.

The chain links TRBV2 to TRBJ2-5; perhaps TRBD2 as D (6 bases). Trimming left V 1 base short and J 1 base short, with 10 bases between. CDR3 length: 15 amino acids. Germline values: CDR1 SNHLY, CDR2 FYNNEI. CDR3 region: CASSEGRGVQETQYF. The CDR3 DNA reads as TGTGCCAGCAGTGAAGGGCGGGGTGTCCAAGAGACCCAGTACTTC. Full variable domain (missing parts from reference TRBV2 and TRBJ2-5): EPEVTQTPSHQVTQMGQEVILRCVPISNHLYFYWYRQILGQKVEFLVSFYNNEISEKSEIFDDQFSVERPDGSNFTLKIRSTKLEDSAMYFCASSEGRGVQETQYFGPGTRLLVL.

In DNA, the CDR3 is TGTGCCAGTAGTGCTGACAGGCGCTCCTACGAGCAGTACGTC. Protein: CASSADRRSYEQYV. The chain employs TRBV19 and TRBJ2-7, with a possible D match to TRBD1 (6 bases). CDR1 is LNHDA and CDR2 is SQIVND in the germline V gene (reference sequence). CDR3 size: 14 residues. V lost 5 bases and J 0 bases, leaving 11 bases between the germline ends.

The CDR3 loop reads CASSHPDTDTQYF. CDR3 nucleotides: TGTGCCAGCAGCCACCCAGACACAGATACGCAGTATTTT. The rearrangement joins TRBV5-4 to TRBJ2-3, with unresolved D. V lost 4 bases and J 2 bases, leaving 8 bases between the germline ends. The CDR3 has 13 residues. Germline V CDR1 and CDR2: SGHNT, YYREEE (reference sequence).

V is TRBV6-2 or TRBV6-3 and J is TRBJ1-2; TRBD1 aligns across 9 bases. The CDR3 contains 13 residues. The germline V gene has CDR1 MNHEY and CDR2 SVGEGT. Trimming removed 2 bases from V and 8 bases from J; junction bases left unmatched: 3. The CDR3: CASSYTGGVGYTF. CDR3 DNA sequence: TGTGCCAGCAGTTACACAGGGGGCGTCGGCTACACCTTC.

The chain combines TRBV24-1 with TRBJ2-3, with D possibly being TRBD2 (5 bases). The germline V gene has CDR1 KGHDR and CDR2 SFDVKD. V was shortened by 3 bases and J by 6 bases, with 9 bases between the two germline ends. The CDR3 spans 13 residues. As DNA, the CDR3 is TGTGCCACCAGTGATGAGGGAGTGGATACGCAGTATTTT. Protein product: CATSDEGVDTQYF.

The V call is TRBV5-1, the J call TRBJ2-3; D call uncertain. Trimming took 4 bases from V and 6 from J, leaving 18 bases between them. This CDR3 contains 15 residues. Germline assignment: CDR1 SGHRS and CDR2 YFSETQ. CDR3 nucleotides: TGCGCCAGCAGCGGCGATCGACTTAAGTCGGATACGCAGTATTTT. Encoded protein: CASSGDRLKSDTQYF.

This clone was observed a few times. The chain combines TRBV5-1 with TRBJ1-2; D is uncertain. Germline V gene lookup returns CDR1 SGHRS and CDR2 YFSETQ. The V end lost 0 bases, the J end lost 4 bases, and 10 bases lay between the germline ends. The CDR3 runs 14 residues. The CDR3 DNA reads TGCGCCAGCAGCTTGGGACGGACGAGCTATGGCTACACCTTC. This gives the protein CASSLGRTSYGYTF.

The genes are TRBV30 and TRBJ2-7, with D perhaps matching TRBD2 (6 bases). V gave up 2 bases and J gave up 3 bases, with 14 bases separating them. In germline, CDR1 is GTSNPN, CDR2 SVGIG (reference sequence). There are 14 residues in the CDR3. Here the CDR3 reads CAWSPRDWNYEQYV. The DNA for the CDR3 is TGTGCCTGGAGTCCCCGGGACTGGAACTACGAGCAGTACGTC.